This TCR beta chain was recovered during a study of blood T cell repertoires in COVID-19. The assay was immunoSEQ multiplex PCR, and TCRdb's table has in-frame clones only and misses some. The table has roughly 210,000 clones, 84% seen once. There are 12 residues in the CDR3. V was clipped by 3 bases and J by 2 bases, with 8 bases between them. Germline CDR1 is DFQATT and CDR2 is SNEGSKA (reference sequence). The source of this sequence is a woman at least 80 years old with COVID-19, enrolled during active disease. The sequencing sample was made of peripheral blood. The V and J genes are TRBV20-1 and TRBJ2-7; no definite D call. The CDR3 sequence is CSASVSTYEQYV. CDR3 sequence (DNA): TGCAGTGCTAGTGTCAGTACCTACGAGCAGTACGTC.